The clone carrying this T cell receptor (beta chain) was recorded at least ten times. The sample is drawn from a study of patients and donors after allogeneic stem cell transplantation. The CDR3 totals 14 residues. V lost 5 bases, J lost 3 bases, and 13 bases lay in between. The germline CDR1 and CDR2 sequences are SEHNR and FQNEAQ (reference sequence). TCRdb ran MiXCR on the RT-PCR reads and lists one entry per CDR3 protein. The data hold some 30,000 distinct CDR3 sequences, with roughly a third observed a single time. The source is a human donor who was either an allogeneic HSCT recipient or a stem cell or donor lymphocyte infusion donor (not recorded which). It is not recorded whose cells these are; they may come from a transplant donor. The sequenced sample consisted of blood, either unsorted or a sorted T cell fraction (not recorded which). The rearrangement joins TRBV7-9 to TRBJ1-1; D is undetermined. CDR3 coding DNA: TGTGCCAGCAGCGTTCTGGACCGGTACACTGAAGCTTTCTTT. This encodes CASSVLDRYTEAFF.